This T cell receptor (beta chain) was sequenced in a study of control samples from healthy donors and cancer patients. Sequenced by immunoSEQ multiplex PCR; TCRdb stores in-frame clones only, minus some. The sample contains around 120,000 clones, more than 70% of which appear only once. The germline V gene has CDR1 SEHNR and CDR2 FQNEAQ (reference sequence). The CDR3 runs 15 residues. The ends were cut back, 5 bases at V and 9 bases at J, with 23 bases in the middle. V is TRBV7-9 and J is TRBJ2-7, with D tentatively TRBD1 or TRBD2 (5 bases each). The sample taken for sequencing was blood. This sequence originates from a man in his forties in good health. This chain's CDR3 is CASSTREGSLNRQYF. CDR3 DNA sequence: TGTGCCAGCAGCACCCGAGAGGGGAGTCTTAATCGGCAGTACTTC.